A single sample gave rise to the 23 T cell receptor beta chains below, sequenced in a study of early stage breast cancer tumors. Profiling relied on immunoSEQ multiplex PCR, and the TCRdb table lists in-frame clones only, not all of them. The sample comprises 5,000 to 5,500 clones, roughly 70% of which are singletons, and about an eighth rests with the top ten. Sample: normal breast tissue next to the tumor. All receptors come from a person aged 55 to 70 with breast cancer.

This clone appeared once. V gene TRBV7-2 combines with J gene TRBJ2-3; no definite D call. This CDR3 is built from 16 residues. Per germline, CDR1 SGHTA and CDR2 FQGNSA. The V gene lost 4 bases and the J gene lost 1 base, with 15 bases spanning the gap. CDR3 DNA sequence: TGTGCCAGCAGCTCCGGGCTGGAGCGCCGCACAGATACGCAGTATTTT. Its protein product is CASSSGLERRTDTQYF.

The chain has TRBV30 and TRBJ1-3, with D tentatively TRBD1 (5 bases). The V end lost 1 base, the J end lost 2 bases, and 9 bases lay between the germline ends. The CDR3 spans 14 residues. Germline V lookup: CDR1 GTSNPN, CDR2 SVGIG (reference sequence). CDR3 coding DNA: TGTGCCTGGAGTGGATTGGGGGCTGGAAACACCATATATTTT. Protein product: CAWSGLGAGNTIYF.

This clone was observed a handful of times. The CDR3 is CASGSGSYEKLFF. The CDR3 coding sequence is TGTGCCAGCGGGTCCGGGAGCTACGAAAAACTGTTTTTT. The gene calls are TRBV2 and TRBJ1-4; D unresolved. Germline V gene lookup returns CDR1 SNHLY and CDR2 FYNNEI. The CDR3 loop spans 13 amino acids. The V and J ends lost 8 bases and 8 bases respectively, with 15 bases between them. Combining the CDR3 with reference TRBV2 and TRBJ1-4 gives the whole variable domain EPEVTQTPSHQVTQMGQEVILRCVPISNHLYFYWYRQILGQKVEFLVSFYNNEISEKSEIFDDQFSVERPDGSNFTLKIRSTKLEDSAMYFCASGSGSYEKLFFGSGTQLSVL.

This sequence joins TRBV7-8 and TRBJ2-2; TRBD1 agrees at 7 bases. The J segment lost 4 bases and the V segment lost 5 bases, leaving 10 bases of the junction unmatched. The CDR3 length is 16 residues. CDR1 and CDR2 (germline): SGHVS, FQNEAQ. Here the CDR3 DNA reads TGTGCCAGCAGCCCCCCCGAGACAGGGTTCACCGGGGAGCTGTTTTTT. Its translation: CASSPPETGFTGELFF.

The chain carries TRBV9 and TRBJ2-3; D could derive from TRBD1 or TRBD2 (6 bases each). The germline V gene encodes CDR1 SGDLS and CDR2 YYNGEE. The CDR3 runs 13 residues. The germline V and J ends were trimmed by 7 bases and 4 bases, with 13 bases remaining between them. The CDR3 protein is CASSRGEADTQYF. DNA of the CDR3: TGTGCCAGCTCTAGGGGGGAGGCAGATACGCAGTATTTT.

The rearrangement uses TRBV10-3 and TRBJ1-2; the D is unclear. The CDR3 consists of 14 residues. With 7 bases removed from V and 7 bases from J, the gap between germline ends came to 19 bases. Germline CDR1 ENHRY, CDR2 SYGVKD. The CDR3 reads CAITEDPVYGGYTF. CDR3 in DNA: TGTGCCATCACAGAGGACCCAGTGTATGGTGGCTACACCTTC.

The chain links TRBV5-3 to TRBJ2-2, with 13 bases aligning to TRBD2. TRBV5-3 is an open reading frame, and its role is uncertain. This CDR3 region has 21 residues. V lost 0 bases to trimming and J lost 4 bases; unmatched junction nucleotides: 15. The CDR3 protein is CARSLEGESRLAGGPTGELFF. DNA for the CDR3: TGTGCCAGAAGCTTGGAAGGTGAGAGCAGACTAGCGGGAGGACCCACCGGGGAGCTGTTTTTT.

J is TRBJ1-1 and V is TRBV6-6; D ambiguous. Trimming shortened V by 6 bases and J by 0 bases, and 14 bases separated the two germline ends. The CDR3 runs to 15 residues. Looked up from germline, CDR1 is MNHNY and CDR2 is SVGAGI (reference sequence). This CDR3 reads CASRRSGQMNTEAFF. Written as DNA, the CDR3 is TGTGCCAGCAGGCGGAGCGGGCAGATGAACACTGAAGCTTTCTTT.

The chain combines TRBV9 with TRBJ2-1; D gene unclear. The CDR3 totals 14 residues. V was trimmed by 1 base and J by 6 bases, leaving 11 bases between them. In germline, CDR1 is SGDLS, CDR2 YYNGEE. The CDR3 sequence: CASSVNPWGNEQFF. The CDR3 coding sequence is TGTGCCAGCAGCGTAAACCCATGGGGCAATGAGCAGTTCTTC.

The chain uses TRBV6-5 and TRBJ2-5; 9 bases align to TRBD2. The J segment lost 6 bases and the V segment lost 0 bases, leaving 5 bases of the junction unmatched. The CDR3 has 15 amino acids. Germline CDR1 is MNHEY and CDR2 is SVGAGI. CDR3 residues: CASSYSAGGRQTQYF. The CDR3 nucleotides read TGTGCCAGCAGTTACTCGGCGGGAGGGCGGCAGACCCAGTACTTC.

V and J are TRBV6-5 and TRBJ1-3, with 7 bases aligning to TRBD1. V dropped 3 bases and J dropped 0; count of bases not matched to a gene: 5. The V gene's germline CDR1 is MNHEY and CDR2 SVGAGI. The length of the CDR3 is 16 residues. In nucleotides, the CDR3 is TGTGCCAGCAGTTATGCCAGGGGGTCCTCTGGAAACACCATATATTTT. Protein product: CASSYARGSSGNTIYF.

The V and J genes are TRBV6-4 and TRBJ2-3, with 7 nucleotides matching TRBD2. V was pared by 6 bases and J by 2 bases, with 5 bases of the junction left unmatched. This CDR3 has 14 amino acids. Germline V gene sequence: CDR1 MRHNA, CDR2 SNTAGT. CDR3 loop: CASSPGLHTDTQYF. CDR3 DNA sequence: TGTGCCAGCAGCCCGGGACTACACACAGATACGCAGTATTTT.

CDR3 loop: CASSSSGGSSYNEQFF. The CDR3 DNA reads as TGTGCCAGCTCAAGCAGCGGGGGGAGCTCCTACAATGAGCAGTTCTTC. This sequence joins TRBV18 and TRBJ2-1, with TRBD2 matching 9 bases. V lost 5 bases, J lost 0 bases, and 5 bases stayed unmatched. The CDR3 has 16 residues. The germline V gene has CDR1 KGHSH and CDR2 LQKENI.

V is TRBV9 and J is TRBJ2-1; D might be TRBD1 (6 bases). The CDR3 has 16 amino acids. The ends were cut back, 0 bases at V and 6 bases at J, with 16 bases in the middle. Looked up from germline, CDR1 is SGDLS and CDR2 is YYNGEE. The CDR3 spells CASSVARGTGLNEQFF. The CDR3 DNA is TGTGCCAGCAGCGTAGCTAGGGGGACGGGCCTCAATGAGCAGTTCTTC.

The CDR3 DNA sequence: TGTGCCAGCAGCGTAGATGTCATAGGGGGCTACACCTTC. As protein: CASSVDVIGGYTF. The rearrangement links TRBV9 to TRBJ1-2; D is undetermined. The CDR3 length is 13 residues. The germline V gene encodes CDR1 SGDLS and CDR2 YYNGEE. V lost 0 bases and J lost 8, with 11 bases in between.

This chain uses TRBV27 with TRBJ1-2; D not resolved. Looked up from germline, CDR1 is MNHEY and CDR2 is SMNVEV (reference sequence). CDR3 length: 14 amino acids. Trimming removed 7 bases from V and 2 bases from J, with 14 bases in between. The CDR3 nucleotides read TGTGCCAGCAAAGACACCGGGAGAAACTATGGCTACACCTTC. This translates into CASKDTGRNYGYTF.

The chain is built from TRBV19 and TRBJ1-2, with 7 bases matching TRBD1. Looked up from germline, CDR1 is LNHDA and CDR2 is SQIVND (reference sequence). V lost 3 bases to trimming and J lost 8 bases; unmatched junction nucleotides: 6. This CDR3 has 13 amino acids. The CDR3 DNA sequence: TGTGCCAGTAGTATCGAGGAGGACAGGGGCTACACCTTC. It yields the protein CASSIEEDRGYTF.

In its sample, this clone was seen once. This chain uses TRBV4-1 with TRBJ2-1, with 10 bases lining up with TRBD1. CDR1 MGHRA and CDR2 YSYEKL come from the germline V gene. The CDR3 is made up of 16 amino acids. The J segment lost 2 bases and the V segment lost 0 bases, leaving 1 base of the junction unmatched. This CDR3 is CASSQDGTGAYNEQFF. The CDR3 DNA is TGCGCCAGCAGCCAAGATGGGACAGGGGCCTACAATGAGCAGTTCTTC.

This clone appeared once. V is TRBV29-1 and J is TRBJ2-2; the match to TRBD2 covers 7 bases. Losses at the gene ends were 6 bases for V and 5 bases for J; bases not matched to a gene: 9. In germline, CDR1 is SQVTM, CDR2 ANQGSEA. The CDR3 totals 14 residues. The CDR3 DNA reads TGCAGCGTCCTCCTGGGCGGGAGTACCGGGGAGCTGTTTTTT. The encoded protein is CSVLLGGSTGELFF.

The chain links TRBV5-1 to TRBJ2-3, with 12 bases matching TRBD2. The V segment lost 5 bases and the J segment 2 bases; nucleotides outside the gene matches: 9. Germline-derived CDR1 and CDR2 are SGHRS and YFSETQ. CDR3 size: 17 residues. The CDR3 protein is CASRGLAGGGSTDTQYF. The CDR3 nucleotides read TGCGCCAGCAGGGGCCTAGCGGGAGGGGGATCCACAGATACGCAGTATTTT.

This clone was counted only a few times. This sequence joins TRBV10-2 and TRBJ2-7; D unresolved. Germline V gene data show CDR1 as WSHSY and CDR2 as SAAADI. Trimming stripped 2 bases from V and 6 bases from J, with 11 bases between. The CDR3 spans 13 residues. CDR3 coding DNA: TGCGCCAGCAGTGAGGACAACCTAGGCGAGCAGTACTTC. It translates to CASSEDNLGEQYF.

This clone was recorded a few times. The chain uses TRBV29-1 and TRBJ2-3; D is unclear. This CDR3 is built from 14 residues. V was cut by 4 bases and J by 5 bases, with 16 bases left in between. Germline V gene data show CDR1 as SQVTM and CDR2 as ANQGSEA. Written as DNA, the CDR3 is TGCAGCGTTGCAGTCTTTCCGGTAGGAGATACGCAGTATTTT. Translating it yields CSVAVFPVGDTQYF.

The chain recombines TRBV2 with TRBJ2-5; 13 positions agree with TRBD2. The CDR3 is 16 residues long. Trimming at V came to 6 bases and at J to 4 bases, leaving 8 bases not matched to a gene. Germline V gene sequence: CDR1 SNHLY, CDR2 FYNNEI. CDR3 in DNA: TGTGCCAGCAGGGACTACTGGACTAGCGGGGGAGAGACCCAGTACTTC. Translating gives CASRDYWTSGGETQYF. The complete variable domain, with remaining parts taken from reference TRBV2 and TRBJ2-5, reads EPEVTQTPSHQVTQMGQEVILRCVPISNHLYFYWYRQILGQKVEFLVSFYNNEISEKSEIFDDQFSVERPDGSNFTLKIRSTKLEDSAMYFCASRDYWTSGGETQYFGPGTRLLVL.